This T cell receptor (beta chain) is drawn from a study of blood T cells in healthy people across ages. Notes on the study in general: Whereas aged donors had fewer naive CD4+ cells, long-lived donors had more of them and higher diversity.

Of note for this clonotype: What it binds is not known.

Trimming cost V 0 bases and J 1 base; bases outside gene matches: 3. CDR3 length: 18 amino acids. Germline lookup yields CDR1 SGHVS and CDR2 FQNEAQ. Then a second PCR, running roughly 7 to 12 cycles, was carried out with a sample-barcoded 5' primer and a J-beta primer mix. TCRdb ran MiXCR on the 5' RACE reads and lists one entry per CDR3 protein. The data show approximately 760,000 distinct CDR3 sequences, roughly 25% seen once. The same sample was also used in a study of T cells of mothers and their children.

The rearrangement uses TRBV7-8 and TRBJ2-1; 13 bases fit TRBD2. This TCR was sampled from a boy aged 5-17 years in good health. Sequenced material: blood. For the CDR3, the DNA is TGTGCCAGCAGCTTAGCCGGACTAGCGGGAGCGTCCTACAATGAGCAGTTCTTC. It specifies CASSLAGLAGASYNEQFF.